Listed here are 21 T cell receptor beta chains from one sample, sequenced in a study of cytomegalovirus exposure and HLA in healthy donors. PCR used 60 Vbeta primers and 13 Jbeta primers. Here immunoSEQ multiplex PCR was the method, and the copy in TCRdb shows in-frame clones only, minus some. This sample has hundreds of thousands of clones; about 87% occur once, and the top ten carry roughly 2.3%. The sequencing sample was made of PBMCs. These receptors were collected from a woman under 30 in good health and CMV-seronegative.

Note on this clone: At one boundary the junction diverges from the germline segment, which might be a read error. This chain connects TRBV7-9 to TRBJ1-1, with a weak D call TRBD1 (6 bases). CDR3 length: 14 residues. Per germline, CDR1 SEHNR and CDR2 FQNEAQ (reference sequence). The CDR3 coding sequence is TGTTCCAGCAGCTTGTCACAGGGGAACACTGAAGCTTTCTTT. Encoded protein: CSSSLSQGNTEAFF.

This chain connects TRBV6-5 to TRBJ1-2; D not resolved. Germline CDR1 reads MNHEY; CDR2 reads SVGAGI. With 6 bases removed from V and 3 bases from J, the gap between germline ends came to 11 bases. This CDR3 contains 13 residues. CDR3 residues: CASRSPGDYGYTF. As DNA, the CDR3 is TGTGCCAGCAGGTCCCCGGGAGACTATGGCTACACCTTC.

As regards this clone: Its ends do not fully match the called genes, so a read error is possible. The J gene is TRBJ2-5, the V gene TRBV7-7; TRBD1 is a possible D gene (5 bases). The CDR3 is made up of 15 amino acids. CDR1 and CDR2 from the germline V gene are SSHAT and FNYEAQ (reference sequence). This chain's CDR3 is CASSPFTGTQETQYF. CDR3 nucleotides: TGTGCTAGCAGCCCCTTCACAGGTACCCAAGAGACCCAGTACTTC.

J is TRBJ2-5 and V is TRBV5-1, with 9 bases matching TRBD2. The CDR3 is 15 residues long. CDR1 is SGHRS, CDR2 YFSETQ, per germline. J lost 5 bases, V lost 4 bases, and 9 bases had no gene match. CDR3 sequence (DNA): TGCGCCAGCAGCCCGACTAGCGGTATAGGGGAGACCCAGTACTTC. It specifies CASSPTSGIGETQYF.

The V gene is TRBV19, the J gene TRBJ1-1, with TRBD1 matching 8 bases. Germline V lookup: CDR1 LNHDA, CDR2 SQIVND (reference sequence). J gave up 7 bases and V 2 bases, and 12 bases lay outside the gene matches. This CDR3 is built from 16 residues. CDR3 sequence (DNA): TGTGCCAGTAGTATAAAGCCCAGGGGGCTCACGGTTGAAGCTTTCTTT. This encodes CASSIKPRGLTVEAFF.

The gene calls are TRBV13 and TRBJ1-1, with D uncertain. The CDR3 contains 16 residues. Trimming removed 1 base from V and 1 base from J, with 13 bases in between. Germline V gene lookup returns CDR1 PRHDT and CDR2 FYEKMQ (reference sequence). CDR3: CASSLDRGAGNTEAFF. Written as DNA, the CDR3 is TGTGCCAGCAGCTTAGATCGGGGTGCGGGGAACACTGAAGCTTTCTTT.

This clone was seen a single time. The chain carries TRBV27 and TRBJ1-1; TRBD1 is a possible D gene (5 bases). The CDR3 is made up of 14 amino acids. V shed 5 bases and J shed 6 bases, with 16 bases lying between them. Germline V gene sequence: CDR1 MNHEY, CDR2 SMNVEV (reference sequence). The CDR3 here is CASSLTGTFSEAFF. The CDR3 DNA sequence: TGTGCCAGCAGTCTAACCGGGACTTTCTCTGAAGCTTTCTTT.

V usage is TRBV21-1 and J usage is TRBJ1-5; the table's D call, TRBD1, has no DNA check behind it. TRBV21-1 constitutes a pseudogene. The CDR3 is made up of 16 amino acids. The CDR3 nucleotides are TGTGCCAGCAGCAACCGGGACAGGGTAGCGGCTCAGCCCCAGCATTTT. Amino acid sequence: CASSNRDRVAAQPQHF.

This clone has just one count. The rearrangement uses TRBV5-1 and TRBJ2-5; 9 nucleotides agree with TRBD1. Gene TRBJ2-7 matches the end of the DNA better, so the J call may be wrong. This CDR3 contains 15 residues. Germline loops: CDR1 SGHRS, CDR2 YFSETQ. The CDR3 nucleotides are TGCGCCAGCAGCGACCGGACAGGGGCGTGGTACGAGCAGTACTTC. It codes for CASSDRTGAWYEQYF.

The chain has TRBV19 and TRBJ2-1; 13 positions match TRBD2. Germline CDR1 LNHDA, CDR2 SQIVND (reference sequence). The V and J ends lost 7 bases and 9 bases, in that order; junction bases with no gene match: 9. The CDR3 covers 15 residues. CDR3 residues: CASNPRLAGGTEQFF. CDR3 sequence (DNA): TGTGCCAGTAATCCCCGACTAGCGGGGGGTACTGAGCAGTTCTTC.

V is TRBV5-6 and J is TRBJ1-3, with D maybe TRBD1 (5 bases). V was trimmed by 3 bases and J by 0 bases, leaving 7 bases between them. In germline, CDR1 is SGHDT, CDR2 YYEEEE. The CDR3 is 14 amino acids. CDR3 region: CASSYQGSGNTIYF. The CDR3 DNA sequence: TGTGCCAGCAGCTATCAGGGCTCTGGAAACACCATATATTTT.

The V and J genes are TRBV12-5 and TRBJ1-4, with D perhaps TRBD1 (6 bases). V gave up 1 base and J gave up 5 bases, with 8 bases separating them. Germline CDR1 and CDR2: LGHNT and FRNRAP. CDR3 length equals 14 residues. CDR3 sequence reads: CASGLGTENEKLFF. The CDR3, as DNA: TGTGCTAGTGGTTTGGGGACAGAGAATGAAAAACTGTTTTTT. Variable domain in full (rest from reference TRBV12-5 and TRBJ1-4): DARVTQTPRHKVTEMGQEVTMRCQPILGHNTVFWYRQTMMQGLELLAYFRNRAPLDDSGMPKDRFSAEMPDATLATLKIQPSEPRDSAVYFCASGLGTENEKLFFGSGTQLSVL.

The V call is TRBV19, the J call TRBJ2-3; perhaps TRBD1 as D (5 bases). With 3 bases removed from V and 1 base from J, the gap between germline ends came to 14 bases. The CDR3 totals 16 residues. Germline CDR1 LNHDA, CDR2 SQIVND (reference sequence). The CDR3 DNA reads as TGTGCCAGTAGTATGTGGACAAGCCTCGGCACAGATACGCAGTATTTT. Its protein product is CASSMWTSLGTDTQYF.

This sequence joins TRBV29-1 and TRBJ1-2; D is uncertain. Per germline, CDR1 SQVTM and CDR2 ANQGSEA. The CDR3 totals 12 residues. Deletions cut 7 bases from V and 3 bases from J, with 12 bases between. CDR3 loop: CSATQVDYGYTF. The DNA of the CDR3 is TGCAGCGCGACCCAGGTAGACTATGGCTACACCTTC.

The chain has TRBV19 and TRBJ1-5; 12 nucleotides match TRBD1. Germline V gives CDR1 LNHDA, CDR2 SQIVND (reference sequence). V dropped 5 bases and J dropped 7; count of bases not matched to a gene: 3. The CDR3 is 14 amino acids. The CDR3 loop reads CASSGTGGFQPQHF. CDR3 DNA sequence: TGTGCCAGTAGTGGGACAGGGGGCTTCCAGCCCCAGCATTTT.

V is TRBV6-5 and J is TRBJ1-2; 7 bases fit TRBD1. The CDR3 is 16 residues long. V shed 0 bases and J 6 bases; nucleotides not matched to a gene: 10. Looked up from germline, CDR1 is MNHEY and CDR2 is SVGAGI. The CDR3 DNA reads TGTGCCAGCAGTTACTCGTTAAGCAGGGGGATTAATGGCTACACCTTC. Its protein is CASSYSLSRGINGYTF.

The chain couples TRBV30 to TRBJ2-3; TRBD1 aligns across 8 bases. CDR3 length equals 14 residues. V dropped 5 bases and J dropped 8; count of bases not matched to a gene: 12. In germline, CDR1 is GTSNPN, CDR2 SVGIG (reference sequence). CDR3 coding DNA: TGTGCCTGGGCTACAGGGGGGAGTATGGCTACGCAGTATTTT. It is translated as CAWATGGSMATQYF. The full variable domain, with the rest looked up from reference TRBV30 and TRBJ2-3, is SQTIHQWPATLVQPVGSPLSLECTVEGTSNPNLYWYRQAAGRGLQLLFYSVGIGQISSEVPQNLSASRPQDRQFILSSKKLLLSDSGFYLCAWATGGSMATQYFGPGTRLTVL.

The V and J genes are TRBV19 and TRBJ2-2, with D unresolved. The germline V and J ends were trimmed by 7 bases and 7 bases, with 7 bases remaining between them. Per germline, CDR1 LNHDA and CDR2 SQIVND (reference sequence). The CDR3 is made up of 11 amino acids. The CDR3 is CASTWSGELFF. The CDR3 DNA is TGTGCCAGTACCTGGAGCGGGGAGCTGTTTTTT.

This chain links TRBV9 with TRBJ2-5; TRBD1 agrees at 9 bases. The CDR3 has 15 amino acids. Germline CDR1 is SGDLS and CDR2 is YYNGEE. After removal of 3 bases from V and 4 bases from J, the junction contained 7 bases not matched to a gene. CDR3 in DNA: TGTGCCAGCAGCGCCGGGACAGGGCTGCGAGAGACCCAGTACTTC. Its protein is CASSAGTGLRETQYF.

V and J are TRBV7-7 and TRBJ2-3; D might be TRBD2 (5 bases). Germline V gene data show CDR1 as SSHAT and CDR2 as FNYEAQ (reference sequence). Deletions cut 5 bases from V and 6 bases from J, with 9 bases between. CDR3 length equals 12 residues. Here the CDR3 reads CASSPGGDTQYF. As DNA, the CDR3 is TGTGCCAGCAGCCCCGGCGGGGATACGCAGTATTTT.

The chain carries TRBV19 and TRBJ1-6, with a weak D call TRBD1 (5 bases). CDR1 is LNHDA, CDR2 SQIVND, per germline (reference sequence). The CDR3 has 12 residues. The V end lost 6 bases, the J end lost 10 bases, and 10 bases lay between the germline ends. The CDR3 nucleotides are TGTGCCAGTAGGGATTGGGGCTCACCCCTCCACTTT. It yields the protein CASRDWGSPLHF. Drawing the rest from reference TRBV19 and TRBJ1-6, the complete variable domain is DGGITQSPKYLFRKEGQNVTLSCEQNLNHDAMYWYRQDPGQGLRLIYYSQIVNDFQKGDIAEGYSVSREKKESFPLTVTSAQKNPTAFYLCASRDWGSPLHFGNGTRLTVT.